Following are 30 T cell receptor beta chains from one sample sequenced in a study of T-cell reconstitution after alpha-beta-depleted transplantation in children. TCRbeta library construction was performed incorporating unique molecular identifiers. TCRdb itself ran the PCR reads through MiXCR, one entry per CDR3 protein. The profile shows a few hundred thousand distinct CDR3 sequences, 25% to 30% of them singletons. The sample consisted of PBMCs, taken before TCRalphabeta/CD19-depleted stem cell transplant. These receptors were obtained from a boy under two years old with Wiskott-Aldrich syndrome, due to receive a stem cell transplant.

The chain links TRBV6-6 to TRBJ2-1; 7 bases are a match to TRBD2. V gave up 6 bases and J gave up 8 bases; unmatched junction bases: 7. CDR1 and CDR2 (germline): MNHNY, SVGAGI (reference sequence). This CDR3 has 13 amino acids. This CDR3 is CASSTTREHEQFF. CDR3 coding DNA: TGTGCCAGCAGCACCACGCGGGAGCATGAGCAGTTCTTC.

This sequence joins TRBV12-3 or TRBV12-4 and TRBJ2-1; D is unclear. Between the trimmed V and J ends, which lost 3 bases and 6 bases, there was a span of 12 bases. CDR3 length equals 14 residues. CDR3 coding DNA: TGTGCCAGCAGTTTTCGGCCAAGCCTCAATGAGCAGTTCTTC. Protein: CASSFRPSLNEQFF.

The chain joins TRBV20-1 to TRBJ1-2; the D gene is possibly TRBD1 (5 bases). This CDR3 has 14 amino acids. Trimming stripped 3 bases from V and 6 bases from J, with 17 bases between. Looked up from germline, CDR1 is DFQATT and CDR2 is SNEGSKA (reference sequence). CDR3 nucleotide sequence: TGCAGTGCTAGCGTCGGGGCTTTTGGGAATGGCTACACCTTC. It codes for CSASVGAFGNGYTF.

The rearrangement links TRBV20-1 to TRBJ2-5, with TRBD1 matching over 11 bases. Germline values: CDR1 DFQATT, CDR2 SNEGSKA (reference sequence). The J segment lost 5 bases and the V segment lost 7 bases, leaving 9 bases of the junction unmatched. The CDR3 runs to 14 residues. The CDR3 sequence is CSGRPDRGQETQYF. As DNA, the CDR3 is TGCAGTGGAAGGCCGGACAGGGGGCAGGAGACCCAGTACTTC.

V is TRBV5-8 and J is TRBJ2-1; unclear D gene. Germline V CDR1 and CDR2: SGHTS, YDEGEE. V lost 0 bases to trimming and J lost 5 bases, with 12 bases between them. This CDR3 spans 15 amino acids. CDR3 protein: CASSLDTRGHNEQFF. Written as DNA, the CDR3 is TGTGCCAGCAGCTTGGACACGAGAGGCCACAATGAGCAGTTCTTC.

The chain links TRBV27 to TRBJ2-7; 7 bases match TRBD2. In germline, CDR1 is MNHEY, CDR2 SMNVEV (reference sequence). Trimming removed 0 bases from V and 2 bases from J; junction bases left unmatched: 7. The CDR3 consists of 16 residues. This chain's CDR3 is CASSLSSPSGTYEQYF. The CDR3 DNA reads TGTGCCAGCAGTTTATCCTCGCCTAGCGGTACCTACGAGCAGTACTTC.

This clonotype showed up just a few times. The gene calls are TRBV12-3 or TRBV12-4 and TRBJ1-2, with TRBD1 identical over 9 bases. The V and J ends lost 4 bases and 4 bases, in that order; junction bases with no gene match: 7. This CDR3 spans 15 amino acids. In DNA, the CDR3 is TGTGCCAGCAGTTGGGAGGGGACAGGGATCTATGGCTACACCTTC. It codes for CASSWEGTGIYGYTF.

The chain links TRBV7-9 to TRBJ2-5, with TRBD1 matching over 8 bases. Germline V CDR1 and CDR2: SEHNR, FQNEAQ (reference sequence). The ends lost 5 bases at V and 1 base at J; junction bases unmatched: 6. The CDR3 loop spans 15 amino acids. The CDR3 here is CASSPTGQAQETQYF. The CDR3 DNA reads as TGTGCCAGCAGCCCGACGGGACAGGCCCAAGAGACCCAGTACTTC. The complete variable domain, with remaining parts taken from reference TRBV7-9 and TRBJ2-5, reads DTGVSQNPRHKITKRGQNVTFRCDPISEHNRLYWYRQTLGQGPEFLTYFQNEAQLEKSRLLSDRFSAERPKGSFSTLEIQRTEQGDSAMYLCASSPTGQAQETQYFGPGTRLLVL.

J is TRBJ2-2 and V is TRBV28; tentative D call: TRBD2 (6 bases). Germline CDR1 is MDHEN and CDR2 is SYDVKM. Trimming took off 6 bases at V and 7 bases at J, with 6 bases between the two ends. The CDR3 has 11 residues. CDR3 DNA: TGTGCCAGCAGGGGGGGCGGGGAGCTGTTTTTT. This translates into CASRGGGELFF.

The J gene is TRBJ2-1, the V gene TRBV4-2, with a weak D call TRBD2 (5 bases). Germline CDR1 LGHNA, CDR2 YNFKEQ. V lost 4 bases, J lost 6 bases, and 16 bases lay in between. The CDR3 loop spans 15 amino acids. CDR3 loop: CASSRKLTNSNEQFF. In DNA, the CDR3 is TGTGCCAGCAGCCGGAAATTGACTAATAGCAATGAGCAGTTCTTC.

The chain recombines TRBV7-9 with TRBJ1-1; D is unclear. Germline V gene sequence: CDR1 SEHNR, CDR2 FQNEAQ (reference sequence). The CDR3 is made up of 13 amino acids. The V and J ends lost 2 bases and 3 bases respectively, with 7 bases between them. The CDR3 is CASSLSTYTEAFF. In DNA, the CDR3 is TGTGCCAGCAGCTTATCTACTTACACTGAAGCTTTCTTT.

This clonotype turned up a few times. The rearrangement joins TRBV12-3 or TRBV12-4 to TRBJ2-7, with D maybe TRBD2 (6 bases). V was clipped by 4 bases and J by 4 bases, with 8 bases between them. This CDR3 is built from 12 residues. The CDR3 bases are TGTGCCAGCAGTTCGCTAGCGTACGAGCAGTACTTC. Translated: CASSSLAYEQYF.

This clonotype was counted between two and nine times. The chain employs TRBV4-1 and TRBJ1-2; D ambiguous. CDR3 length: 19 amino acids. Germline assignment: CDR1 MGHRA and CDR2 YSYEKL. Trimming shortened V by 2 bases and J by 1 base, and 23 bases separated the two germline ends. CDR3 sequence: CASSQSAGGFVGFNYGYTF. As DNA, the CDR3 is TGCGCCAGCAGCCAATCTGCGGGTGGTTTTGTAGGTTTTAACTATGGCTACACCTTC.

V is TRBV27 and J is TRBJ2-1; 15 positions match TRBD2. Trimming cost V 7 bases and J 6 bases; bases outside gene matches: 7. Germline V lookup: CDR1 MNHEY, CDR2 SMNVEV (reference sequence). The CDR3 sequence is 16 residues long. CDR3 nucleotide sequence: TGTGCCAGCATCGGACTAGCGGGAGGGGTGCTCAATGAGCAGTTCTTC. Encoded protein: CASIGLAGGVLNEQFF.

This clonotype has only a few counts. CDR3 nucleotide sequence: TGCAGTGCTGCTACCGGGACCGACCGCAATGAGCAGTTCTTC. It encodes CSAATGTDRNEQFF. V is TRBV20-1 and J is TRBJ2-1, with D perhaps given as TRBD1 or TRBD2 (5 bases each). The ends were cut back, 5 bases at V and 6 bases at J, with 17 bases in the middle. CDR1 is DFQATT and CDR2 is SNEGSKA in the germline V gene (reference sequence). The CDR3 totals 14 residues.

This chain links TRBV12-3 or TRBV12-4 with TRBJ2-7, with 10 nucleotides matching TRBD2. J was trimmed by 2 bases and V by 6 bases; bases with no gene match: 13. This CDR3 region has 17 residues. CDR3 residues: CASSLTLAGAYTYEQYF. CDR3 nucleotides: TGTGCCAGCAGCCTCACCCTAGCGGGAGCTTATACCTACGAGCAGTACTTC.

The CDR3 nucleotides are TGCGCCAGCAGCTCCCGACTAGCCCGCGAAGAGCAGTTCTTC. Protein sequence: CASSSRLAREEQFF. The chain is built from TRBV5-1 and TRBJ2-1, with 7 positions matching TRBD2. Germline V gene sequence: CDR1 SGHRS, CDR2 YFSETQ. The CDR3 totals 14 residues. J lost 10 bases, V lost 3 bases, and 10 bases had no gene match.

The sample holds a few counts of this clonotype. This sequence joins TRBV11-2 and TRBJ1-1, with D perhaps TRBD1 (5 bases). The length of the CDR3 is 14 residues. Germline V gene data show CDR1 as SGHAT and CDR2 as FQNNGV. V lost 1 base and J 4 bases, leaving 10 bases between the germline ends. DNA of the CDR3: TGTGCCAGCAGCTTAGTCGGGGGGGTCACTGAAGCTTTCTTT. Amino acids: CASSLVGGVTEAFF.

CDR3 sequence reads: CASHRRGSYNEQFF. The CDR3 nucleotides are TGTGCCAGCCACCGCAGGGGGTCCTACAATGAGCAGTTCTTC. V is TRBV27 and J is TRBJ2-1, with 7 bases matching TRBD1. CDR3 length: 14 residues. Germline assignment: CDR1 MNHEY and CDR2 SMNVEV (reference sequence). V lost 8 bases to trimming and J lost 1 base; unmatched junction nucleotides: 5.

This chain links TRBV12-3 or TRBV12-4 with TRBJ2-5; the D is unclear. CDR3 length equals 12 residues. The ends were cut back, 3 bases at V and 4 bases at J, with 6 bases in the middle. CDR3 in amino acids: CASSFHGETQYF. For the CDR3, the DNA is TGTGCCAGCAGTTTCCATGGAGAGACCCAGTACTTC.

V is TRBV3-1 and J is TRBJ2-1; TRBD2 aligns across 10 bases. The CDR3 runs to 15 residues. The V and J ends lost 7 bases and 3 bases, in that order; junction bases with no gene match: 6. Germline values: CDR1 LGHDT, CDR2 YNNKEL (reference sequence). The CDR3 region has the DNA TGTGCCAGCACCTTAGCGGGAGGTTTCTACAATGAGCAGTTCTTC. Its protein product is CASTLAGGFYNEQFF.

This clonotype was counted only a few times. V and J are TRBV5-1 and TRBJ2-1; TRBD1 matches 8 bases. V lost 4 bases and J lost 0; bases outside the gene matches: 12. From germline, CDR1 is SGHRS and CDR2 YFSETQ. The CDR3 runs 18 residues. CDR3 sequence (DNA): TGCGCCAGCAGCCCCGGGACAGGAGGCGTTAGCTCCTACAATGAGCAGTTCTTC. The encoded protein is CASSPGTGGVSSYNEQFF.

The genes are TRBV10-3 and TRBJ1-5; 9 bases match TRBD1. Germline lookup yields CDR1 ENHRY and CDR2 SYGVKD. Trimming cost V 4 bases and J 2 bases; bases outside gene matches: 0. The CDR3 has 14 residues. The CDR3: CAISGTGGNQPQHF. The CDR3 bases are TGTGCCATCAGTGGGACAGGGGGCAATCAGCCCCAGCATTTT.

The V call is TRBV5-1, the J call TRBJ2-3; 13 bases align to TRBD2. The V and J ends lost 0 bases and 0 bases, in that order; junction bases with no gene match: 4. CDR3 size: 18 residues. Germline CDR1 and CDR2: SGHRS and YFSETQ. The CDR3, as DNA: TGCGCCAGCAGCTTGGTCGGACTAGCGGGAGTGAGCACAGATACGCAGTATTTT. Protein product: CASSLVGLAGVSTDTQYF.

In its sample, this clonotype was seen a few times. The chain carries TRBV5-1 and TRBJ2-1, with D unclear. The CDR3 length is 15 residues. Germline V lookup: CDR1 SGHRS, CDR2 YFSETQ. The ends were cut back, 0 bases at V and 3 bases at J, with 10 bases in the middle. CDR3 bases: TGCGCCAGCAGCTTGGCGCGGAGCGTCTACAATGAGCAGTTCTTC. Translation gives CASSLARSVYNEQFF.

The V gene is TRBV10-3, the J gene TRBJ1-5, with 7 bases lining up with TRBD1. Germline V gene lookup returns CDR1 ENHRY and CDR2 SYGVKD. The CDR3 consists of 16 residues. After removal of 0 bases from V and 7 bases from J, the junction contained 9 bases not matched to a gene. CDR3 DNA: TGTGCCATCAGTGAGTCGGGACAGTCGATCCTGCAGCCCCAGCATTTT. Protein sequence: CAISESGQSILQPQHF.

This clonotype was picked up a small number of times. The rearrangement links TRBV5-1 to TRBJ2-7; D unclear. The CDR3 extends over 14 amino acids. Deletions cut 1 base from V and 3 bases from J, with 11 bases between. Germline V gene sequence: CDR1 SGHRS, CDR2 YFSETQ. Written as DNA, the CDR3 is TGCGCCAGCAGCTTGTTCGGGTACGGCTACGAGCAGTACTTC. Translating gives CASSLFGYGYEQYF.

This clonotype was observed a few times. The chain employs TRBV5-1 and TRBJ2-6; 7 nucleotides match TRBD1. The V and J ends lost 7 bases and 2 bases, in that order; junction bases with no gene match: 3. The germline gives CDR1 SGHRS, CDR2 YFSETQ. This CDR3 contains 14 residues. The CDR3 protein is CASHDRAGANVLTF. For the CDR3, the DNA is TGCGCCAGCCACGACAGGGCTGGGGCCAACGTCCTGACTTTC.

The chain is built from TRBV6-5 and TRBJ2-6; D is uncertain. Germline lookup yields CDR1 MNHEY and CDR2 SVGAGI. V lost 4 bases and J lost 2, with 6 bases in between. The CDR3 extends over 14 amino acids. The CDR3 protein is CASSWIAGANVLTF. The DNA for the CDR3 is TGTGCCAGCAGTTGGATTGCTGGGGCCAACGTCCTGACTTTC.

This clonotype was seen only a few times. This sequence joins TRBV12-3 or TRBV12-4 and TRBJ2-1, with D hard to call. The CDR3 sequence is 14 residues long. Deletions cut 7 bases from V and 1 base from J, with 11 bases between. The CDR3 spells CASTLKISYNEQFF. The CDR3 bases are TGTGCCAGCACCTTAAAGATATCCTACAATGAGCAGTTCTTC.